This is a list of T cell receptor beta chains from one sample in a study of human T cells and chemical hapten exposure. MiXCR, run by TCRdb on the RACE reads, gives a single entry per CDR3 protein. The sample records more than 95,000 distinct CDR3 sequences, around 25% being singletons. The sample here was whole blood, taken in connection with sensitization to the hapten diphenylcyclopropenone (DPC). The origin of the receptors is a middle-aged man with alopecia areata. Some clones in this sample may be carry-over from other donors' samples. The CDR3 runs from the conserved cysteine through the conserved F or W. Fields, in order: CDR3 DNA, CDR3 protein, D gene, V gene, clone size, J gene. The D gene is left open where the match is weak. Some rows mark clone size as missing; the rest say once, few, many or name a class of expanded clone.

CDR3 DNA: TGCAGTGCTAGGTGGAGTCTTGGCTACACCTTC
CDR3 protein: CSARWSLGYTF
D gene: -
V gene: TRBV20-1
clone size: -
J gene: TRBJ1-2

CDR3 DNA: TGCAGCGTTGAATTAAACAGGGCTGAAGCTTTCTTT
CDR3 protein: CSVELNRAEAFF
D gene: -
V gene: TRBV29-1
clone size: few
J gene: TRBJ1-1

CDR3 DNA: TGTGCCAGCAGCCCGATGGGAAGCGGGGGGAGAGCAGATACGCAGTATTTT
CDR3 protein: CASSPMGSGGRADTQYF
D gene: TRBD2
V gene: TRBV14
clone size: once
J gene: TRBJ2-3

CDR3 DNA: TGCAGTGCTAGAGAGGTTAGAAGGGTAAACGAGCAGTACTTC
CDR3 protein: CSAREVRRVNEQYF
D gene: -
V gene: TRBV20-1
clone size: few
J gene: TRBJ2-7

CDR3 DNA: TGTGCCAGCAGCCGGGACCCGGTCCACGAGCAGTACTTC
CDR3 protein: CASSRDPVHEQYF
D gene: -
V gene: TRBV12-3/TRBV12-4
clone size: few
J gene: TRBJ2-7

CDR3 DNA: TGCAGTGCTAGTCGGGACAGTTCCTACGAGCAGTACTTC
CDR3 protein: CSASRDSSYEQYF
D gene: TRBD1
V gene: TRBV20-1
clone size: few
J gene: TRBJ2-7

CDR3 DNA: TGTGCCAGCAGCTTCTACAGGGCTGAAGCTTTCTTT
CDR3 protein: CASSFYRAEAFF
D gene: -
V gene: TRBV7-2
clone size: few
J gene: TRBJ1-1

CDR3 DNA: TGTGCCAGCAGTTTTTTCGTCGGGACACACACCGGGGAGCTGTTTTTT
CDR3 protein: CASSFFVGTHTGELFF
D gene: -
V gene: TRBV6-5
clone size: -
J gene: TRBJ2-2

CDR3 DNA: TGTGCCAGCAGTGAAGCTACAGGGAGCGAGCAGTACTTC
CDR3 protein: CASSEATGSEQYF
D gene: -
V gene: TRBV6-1
clone size: -
J gene: TRBJ2-7

CDR3 DNA: TGTGCCAGCAGCTCAACGGCGGACCCCCCAAACATTCAGTACTTC
CDR3 protein: CASSSTADPPNIQYF
D gene: -
V gene: TRBV7-9
clone size: -
J gene: TRBJ2-4

CDR3 DNA: TGTGCCAGCAGCTTAGGGAGAGCAGATACGCAGTATTTT
CDR3 protein: CASSLGRADTQYF
D gene: -
V gene: TRBV7-2
clone size: few
J gene: TRBJ2-3

CDR3 DNA: TGCAGTGCTAGAGATCCCAGGGTCCACGAGCAGTACTTC
CDR3 protein: CSARDPRVHEQYF
D gene: -
V gene: TRBV20-1
clone size: -
J gene: TRBJ2-7

CDR3 DNA: TGTGCCAGCAGCTCAGACACCCCAGGGTACGAGCAGTACTTC
CDR3 protein: CASSSDTPGYEQYF
D gene: -
V gene: TRBV7-9
clone size: -
J gene: TRBJ2-7

CDR3 DNA: TGCGCCAGCAGCCAAGAATGGAAATTGGCCATTGAGCAGTTCTTC
CDR3 protein: CASSQEWKLAIEQFF
D gene: -
V gene: TRBV4-3
clone size: few
J gene: TRBJ2-1

CDR3 DNA: TGTGCCAGCAGTTCAGGACCTGTCGGGGCTAGCTCCTACGAGCAGTACTTC
CDR3 protein: CASSSGPVGASSYEQYF
D gene: -
V gene: TRBV28
clone size: many
J gene: TRBJ2-7

CDR3 DNA: TGTGCCAGCAGCCAAGGGACAGGCCTGGAAAGAGAGACCCAGTACTTC
CDR3 protein: CASSQGTGLERETQYF
D gene: TRBD1
V gene: TRBV14
clone size: few
J gene: TRBJ2-5

CDR3 DNA: TGTGCCACCAGTGCGGGACTTGCCAATGAAAAACTGTTTTTT
CDR3 protein: CATSAGLANEKLFF
D gene: -
V gene: TRBV24-1
clone size: few
J gene: TRBJ1-4

CDR3 DNA: TGTGCCAGCAGCCAAGTCCTCTCTGGGGCCAACGTCCTGACTTTC
CDR3 protein: CASSQVLSGANVLTF
D gene: -
V gene: TRBV3-1
clone size: -
J gene: TRBJ2-6

CDR3 DNA: TGCAGTGCTAGGGTCCGGTTCACAGATACGCAGTATTTT
CDR3 protein: CSARVRFTDTQYF
D gene: -
V gene: TRBV20-1
clone size: many
J gene: TRBJ2-3

CDR3 DNA: TGTGCCAGCAGTGCAGGGGGCCCTGAAGCTTTCTTT
CDR3 protein: CASSAGGPEAFF
D gene: TRBD1
V gene: TRBV2
clone size: -
J gene: TRBJ1-1

CDR3 DNA: TGTGCCAGCAGTTGGTTACGCTCCTACGAGCAGTACTTC
CDR3 protein: CASSWLRSYEQYF
D gene: -
V gene: TRBV28
clone size: -
J gene: TRBJ2-7

CDR3 DNA: TGTGCCAGCAGCCGGGGGGAAGCCTCGGGCACAGATACGCAGTATTTT
CDR3 protein: CASSRGEASGTDTQYF
D gene: TRBD2
V gene: TRBV5-5
clone size: -
J gene: TRBJ2-3

CDR3 DNA: TGTGCCAGCAGCTTGACACCTACCGGGACAGGGGAGAACTATGGCTACACCTTC
CDR3 protein: CASSLTPTGTGENYGYTF
D gene: TRBD1
V gene: TRBV5-6
clone size: few
J gene: TRBJ1-2

CDR3 DNA: TGTGCCAGCAGTTCGATGGGGACTAGGGGGTATACGCAGTATTTT
CDR3 protein: CASSSMGTRGYTQYF
D gene: TRBD2
V gene: TRBV6-6
clone size: many
J gene: TRBJ2-3

CDR3 DNA: TGTGCCAGCAGACAGACAGGGTTAAATCAGCCCCAGCATTTT
CDR3 protein: CASRQTGLNQPQHF
D gene: TRBD1
V gene: TRBV6-6
clone size: -
J gene: TRBJ1-5

CDR3 DNA: TGTGCCAGCAGCTTAGATAGGCTTCGGTGGGGTTCTGGGGCCAACGTCCTGACTTTC
CDR3 protein: CASSLDRLRWGSGANVLTF
D gene: -
V gene: TRBV11-2
clone size: few
J gene: TRBJ2-6

CDR3 DNA: TGTGCCAGCAGTTGGGGACAGACTAGCACAGATACGCAGTATTTT
CDR3 protein: CASSWGQTSTDTQYF
D gene: TRBD1
V gene: TRBV27
clone size: few
J gene: TRBJ2-3

CDR3 DNA: TGTGCCAGCAGTTTAAGCGGTGTAGCTAACTATGGCTACACCTTC
CDR3 protein: CASSLSGVANYGYTF
D gene: -
V gene: TRBV12-3/TRBV12-4
clone size: -
J gene: TRBJ1-2

CDR3 DNA: TGTGCCGGTTCCTCAGGGAGGGACTATGGCTACACCTTC
CDR3 protein: CAGSSGRDYGYTF
D gene: -
V gene: TRBV28
clone size: -
J gene: TRBJ1-2

CDR3 DNA: TGTGCCAGCAGCTCCGGACTAGCGGGCATGGAGCTGTTTTTT
CDR3 protein: CASSSGLAGMELFF
D gene: TRBD2
V gene: TRBV12-3/TRBV12-4
clone size: -
J gene: TRBJ2-2

CDR3 DNA: TGTGCCAGCAGTCAAGGACAGCTTGAAGCTTTCTTT
CDR3 protein: CASSQGQLEAFF
D gene: -
V gene: TRBV7-8
clone size: few
J gene: TRBJ1-1

CDR3 DNA: TGTGCCAGCAGTTACTCGGGGACAGGGGGCGACGAGCAGTACTTC
CDR3 protein: CASSYSGTGGDEQYF
D gene: TRBD1
V gene: TRBV6-5
clone size: -
J gene: TRBJ2-7

CDR3 DNA: TGTGCCAGCAGCCACAAGCGGGAGGGCGTCGGCAATCAGCCCCAGCATTTT
CDR3 protein: CASSHKREGVGNQPQHF
D gene: -
V gene: TRBV7-3
clone size: few
J gene: TRBJ1-5

CDR3 DNA: TGTGCCAGCAGCCGGGACTCGAGCTCCTATAATTCACCCCTCCACTTT
CDR3 protein: CASSRDSSSYNSPLHF
D gene: -
V gene: TRBV7-9
clone size: -
J gene: TRBJ1-6

CDR3 DNA: TGTGCCAGCAGCCAAGCCCGACAGACGGAGACCCAGTACTTC
CDR3 protein: CASSQARQTETQYF
D gene: -
V gene: TRBV14
clone size: -
J gene: TRBJ2-5

CDR3 DNA: TGTGCCATCAGTGGACCCGGGGCTAGCACAGATACGCAGTATTTT
CDR3 protein: CAISGPGASTDTQYF
D gene: -
V gene: TRBV10-3
clone size: few
J gene: TRBJ2-3

CDR3 DNA: TGTGCCAGCAGTTACGGCCGCTACGAGCAGTACTTC
CDR3 protein: CASSYGRYEQYF
D gene: -
V gene: TRBV6-6
clone size: -
J gene: TRBJ2-7

CDR3 DNA: TGTGCCAGCAGTAGCGGGAGTATCGGCATTCAGTACTTC
CDR3 protein: CASSSGSIGIQYF
D gene: TRBD2
V gene: TRBV6-6
clone size: -
J gene: TRBJ2-4

CDR3 DNA: TGCAGTGCTATCCTATCTAGCGAAAGCACAGATACGCAGTATTTT
CDR3 protein: CSAILSSESTDTQYF
D gene: -
V gene: TRBV20-1
clone size: few
J gene: TRBJ2-3

CDR3 DNA: TGTGCCAGCAGCGTAGACCGCAGCACTGAAGCTTTCTTT
CDR3 protein: CASSVDRSTEAFF
D gene: -
V gene: TRBV9
clone size: -
J gene: TRBJ1-1

CDR3 DNA: TGTGCCAGCAGTCCCGGTAGCACTAGCACAGATACGCAGTATTTT
CDR3 protein: CASSPGSTSTDTQYF
D gene: -
V gene: TRBV27
clone size: -
J gene: TRBJ2-3